Listed below are T cell receptor beta chains from one sample, sequenced in a study of blood T cell repertoires in COVID-19. Only in-frame clones appear in the TCRdb table, and some are missing; sequencing was by immunoSEQ multiplex PCR. There are about 170,000 clones in the sample; around 85% occur only once, and around 3.2% lies in the top ten. The sequencing sample was made of peripheral blood. The receptor set was obtained from a human donor with acute or convalescent COVID-19. The donor label of this sample is uncertain. Both conserved end residues are part of each CDR3. The order of the fields is J gene, D gene, V gene, clone size, CDR3 protein, CDR3 DNA. D genes are given only for firm matches. Size is stated for part of the rows, as once, few or many counts, or as a class when the clone is expanded.

TRBJ1-5,TRBD1,TRBV6-5,NA,CASSYGQGNNQPQHF,TGTGCCAGCAGTTACGGACAGGGCAACAATCAGCCCCAGCATTTT
TRBJ2-7,NA,TRBV19,NA,CASSPRDIGVVYF,TGTGCCAGTAGTCCCCGGGACATCGGCGTGGTGTACTTC
TRBJ1-3,NA,TRBV30,NA,CAWIDQGSGNTIYF,TGTGCCTGGATAGACCAGGGTTCCGGAAACACCATATATTTT
TRBJ1-4,NA,TRBV3-1/TRBV3-2,NA,CASSLTGKEKLFF,TGTGCCAGCAGCCTAACAGGGAAAGAAAAACTGTTTTTT
TRBJ1-6,NA,TRBV18,NA,CASSPRGGGDSPLHF,TGTGCCAGCTCACCCCGCGGAGGCGGTGATTCACCCCTCCACTTT
TRBJ1-1,NA,TRBV5-1,few,CASSRYRVNTEAFF,TGCGCCAGCAGCAGGTACAGGGTAAACACTGAAGCTTTCTTT
TRBJ1-6,TRBD1,TRBV11-2,few,CASSPPRTGGSSPLHF,TGTGCCAGCAGCCCCCCCAGGACAGGGGGAAGTTCACCCCTCCACTTT
TRBJ1-2,TRBD1,TRBV19,NA,CASRRSDRGLYGYTF,TGTGCCAGTAGGCGTTCGGACAGGGGGCTCTATGGCTACACCTTC
TRBJ2-2,NA,TRBV7-2,NA,CASSPSANTGELFF,TGTGCCAGCAGCCCCTCCGCGAACACCGGGGAGCTGTTTTTT
TRBJ2-7,NA,TRBV6-2/TRBV6-3,NA,CASSLFSTGYYEQYF,TGTGCCAGCAGTTTATTTTCGACAGGCTACTACGAGCAGTACTTC
TRBJ2-2,NA,TRBV7-8,few,CASSYPRRQSTGELFF,TGTGCCAGCAGCTACCCGAGGAGACAGTCCACCGGGGAGCTGTTTTTT
TRBJ2-3,TRBD2,TRBV5-1,once,CASSISGGITDTQYF,TGCGCCAGCTCCATTAGCGGGGGAATCACAGATACGCAGTATTTT
TRBJ1-2,NA,TRBV18,NA,CASSPRRESGYTF,TGTGCCAGCTCACCACGAAGGGAGTCTGGCTACACCTTC
TRBJ2-6,NA,TRBV24-1,NA,CATSAGVGQGGTGANVLTF,TGTGCCACCAGTGCTGGAGTGGGGCAGGGAGGAACTGGGGCCAACGTCCTGACTTTC